What follows describes a single T cell receptor beta chain. This sample is part of a study of blood T cells in healthy people across ages. The use of a sample-barcoded 5' primer and a J-beta primer mix characterized a second PCR of roughly 6 to 11 cycles. TCRdb re-called the 5' RACE reads through MiXCR, storing one row per CDR3 protein. The sample lists 450,000 to 700,000 distinct CDR3 sequences, 27% occurring once. The CDR3 contains 15 residues. V was clipped by 2 bases and J by 0 bases, with 10 bases between them. The germline V gene has CDR1 MNHNY and CDR2 SVGAGI (reference sequence). The specimen was blood. The chain employs TRBV6-6 and TRBJ1-2; D is uncertain. The receptor comes from a woman in her 70s in good health. CDR3 amino acids: CASSYGKTANYGYTF. As DNA, the CDR3 is TGTGCCAGCAGTTACGGGAAAACAGCTAACTATGGCTACACCTTC.